A single sample gave rise to the 32 T cell receptor beta chains below, sequenced in a study of T-cell reconstitution after alpha-beta-depleted transplantation in children. Unique molecular identifiers were incorporated during preparation of the TCRbeta library. TCRdb reanalysed the PCR reads using MiXCR and keeps one entry per CDR3 protein. Of roughly 350,000 distinct CDR3 sequences listed, around 15% are singletons. Here the sequenced sample was PBMCs, mostly from graft donor cells, taken 360 days after TCRalphabeta/CD19-depleted stem cell transplant. The receptors stem from a male patient aged 2-15 years who had a stem cell transplant for acute lymphoblastic leukemia, so the T cells may come from the graft donor.

The sample holds a few counts of this clonotype. This sequence joins TRBV10-3 and TRBJ2-1, with 10 bases matching TRBD2. The germline V gene has CDR1 ENHRY and CDR2 SYGVKD. The CDR3 totals 17 residues. V was clipped by 3 bases and J by 8 bases; unmatched bases: 13. CDR3 protein: CAISERGVAGGDDEQFF. DNA of the CDR3: TGTGCCATCAGTGAAAGGGGGGTAGCGGGAGGCGACGATGAGCAGTTCTTC.

The rearrangement joins TRBV7-2 to TRBJ2-1; D is uncertain. Looked up from germline, CDR1 is SGHTA and CDR2 is FQGNSA. V lost 8 bases and J lost 2, with 16 bases in between. The CDR3 sequence is 15 residues long. CDR3 sequence (DNA): TGTGCCAGCTCCCGTGATAGCCTCCCCTACAATGAGCAGTTCTTC. This gives the protein CASSRDSLPYNEQFF.

The chain uses TRBV24-1 and TRBJ2-3; tentative D call: TRBD1 (8 bases). The germline V gene encodes CDR1 KGHDR and CDR2 SFDVKD. The V end was cut by 4 bases, the J end by 7 bases, with 20 bases between. The CDR3 runs to 16 residues. As DNA, the CDR3 is TGTGCCACCAGTGACTACAGGGGGACTATCGGATATACGCAGTATTTT. Its protein product is CATSDYRGTIGYTQYF.

This rearrangement joins TRBV20-1 to TRBJ2-3; D uncertain. Trimming removed 6 bases from V and 6 bases from J, with 13 bases in between. The germline V gene has CDR1 DFQATT and CDR2 SNEGSKA (reference sequence). The CDR3 consists of 12 residues. The CDR3 bases are TGCAGTGCCTATGGAGCCCTGGATACGCAGTATTTT. Translation: CSAYGALDTQYF.

This clonotype was seen repeatedly, ten times or more. In DNA form, the CDR3 reads TGTGCCAGCAGTCCGCGGACTAGTCGGGAGACCCAGTACTTC. Amino acid sequence: CASSPRTSRETQYF. The V call is TRBV12-3 or TRBV12-4, the J call TRBJ2-5; TRBD2 matches at 7 bases. V shed 5 bases and J 5 bases; nucleotides not matched to a gene: 8. The CDR3 has 14 amino acids.

In this sample, this clonotype turned up a few times. The V call is TRBV7-9, the J call TRBJ2-7; 8 positions match TRBD2. There are 16 residues in the CDR3. V dropped 7 bases and J dropped 2; count of bases not matched to a gene: 13. Germline V gene lookup returns CDR1 SEHNR and CDR2 FQNEAQ (reference sequence). The DNA for the CDR3 is TGTGCCAGCACCCCCGGGAGGGGGGGCAGAGCCTACGAGCAGTACTTC. Translated, it gives CASTPGRGGRAYEQYF.

This chain links TRBV19 with TRBJ2-1; 11 bases line up with TRBD2. The V gene end was trimmed by 4 bases and the J gene end by 6 bases; junction bases not matched to a gene: 5. This CDR3 has 15 residues. Germline V gives CDR1 LNHDA, CDR2 SQIVND (reference sequence). The CDR3 nucleotides read TGTGCCAGTAGTAGAATAGCGGGAGGGCCCAATGAGCAGTTCTTC. Its protein is CASSRIAGGPNEQFF.

This clonotype was observed a handful of times. The V and J genes are TRBV24-1 and TRBJ2-1; 7 bases map to TRBD1. With 1 base clipped from V and 6 bases from J, the junction kept 14 bases outside the gene matches. Germline CDR1 KGHDR, CDR2 SFDVKD. The CDR3 consists of 18 residues. The CDR3 loop is CATSDFRDRLSPINEQFF. The CDR3, as DNA: TGTGCCACCAGTGATTTTCGGGACAGATTATCACCCATCAATGAGCAGTTCTTC.

The J gene is TRBJ2-2, the V gene TRBV5-1, with D unresolved. Germline V lookup: CDR1 SGHRS, CDR2 YFSETQ. Trimming stripped 2 bases from V and 0 bases from J, with 14 bases between. This CDR3 has 17 residues. The CDR3 DNA is TGCGCCAGCAGCTTCGTCCCTTGGACGGCGAACACCGGGGAGCTGTTTTTT. Protein: CASSFVPWTANTGELFF.

The V gene is TRBV13, the J gene TRBJ2-7; possibly TRBD1 or TRBD2 for D (7 bases each). The V and J ends lost 0 bases and 5 bases respectively, with 20 bases between them. This CDR3 spans 17 amino acids. CDR1 PRHDT and CDR2 FYEKMQ come from the germline V gene (reference sequence). CDR3: CASSLGPAGGGLDEQYF. CDR3 nucleotides: TGTGCCAGCAGCTTAGGGCCAGCAGGGGGGGGATTGGACGAGCAGTACTTC.

This clonotype was detected only a few times. V usage is TRBV28 and J usage is TRBJ1-1, with 10 bases identical to TRBD1. V was pared by 2 bases and J by 6 bases, with 3 bases of the junction left unmatched. The CDR3 is made up of 14 amino acids. The germline V gene encodes CDR1 MDHEN and CDR2 SYDVKM. In DNA, the CDR3 is TGTGCCAGCAGTTTAGGGACAGGGGAGGCTGAAGCTTTCTTT. Amino acid sequence: CASSLGTGEAEAFF. The full variable domain, its missing parts supplied by reference TRBV28 and TRBJ1-1, is DVKVTQSSRYLVKRTGEKVFLECVQDMDHENMFWYRQDPGLGLRLIYFSYDVKMKEKGDIPEGYSVSREKKERFSLILESASTNQTSMYLCASSLGTGEAEAFFGQGTRLTVV.

V is TRBV12-3 or TRBV12-4 and J is TRBJ2-4; TRBD1 aligns across 9 bases. This CDR3 contains 15 residues. Losses at the gene ends were 8 bases for V and 8 bases for J; bases not matched to a gene: 13. CDR3 amino acids: CASGFDGTGIDIQYF. CDR3 bases: TGTGCCAGCGGATTCGACGGGACAGGGATCGACATTCAGTACTTC.

This clonotype was detected many times. The genes are TRBV4-3 and TRBJ2-1, with 9 bases matching TRBD2. Trimming took 4 bases from V and 4 from J; bases not matched to a gene: 17. The CDR3 contains 19 residues. CDR1 and CDR2 from the germline V gene are LGHNA and YSLEER. CDR3 bases: TGCGCCAGCAGCCCACGACAGCTCCTCGGGACTAGCCCGTACAATGAGCAGTTCTTC. As protein: CASSPRQLLGTSPYNEQFF.

This clonotype was seen a handful of times. The chain links TRBV4-3 to TRBJ2-7, with 7 bases aligning to TRBD2. Losses at the gene ends were 4 bases for V and 4 bases for J; bases not matched to a gene: 13. This CDR3 is built from 16 residues. Looked up from germline, CDR1 is LGHNA and CDR2 is YSLEER. The chain's CDR3 is CASSPSRGREGYEQYF. Written as DNA, the CDR3 is TGCGCCAGCAGCCCGTCCCGAGGGAGGGAGGGATACGAGCAGTACTTC.

This chain joins TRBV5-5 and TRBJ2-1, with unresolved D. This CDR3 comprises 14 residues. Germline CDR1 and CDR2: SGHKS and YYEKEE (reference sequence). V was cut by 4 bases and J by 7 bases, with 15 bases left in between. The CDR3 spells CASSATLLRNEQFF. The CDR3 nucleotides read TGTGCCAGCAGCGCGACCCTCCTTCGGAATGAGCAGTTCTTC.

This chain uses TRBV28 with TRBJ2-5; 8 nucleotides align to TRBD2. The CDR3 totals 15 residues. Germline lookup yields CDR1 MDHEN and CDR2 SYDVKM. V trimming: 2 bases; J trimming: 5 bases; junction bases outside the gene matches: 7. The DNA for the CDR3 is TGTGCCAGCAGTTTACCCAGCGGGAGTGGGGAGACCCAGTACTTC. Its protein product is CASSLPSGSGETQYF.

The J gene is TRBJ2-2, the V gene TRBV11-2, with TRBD2 matching over 9 bases. Germline V lookup: CDR1 SGHAT, CDR2 FQNNGV. There are 17 residues in the CDR3. The J segment lost 4 bases and the V segment lost 0 bases, leaving 6 bases of the junction unmatched. CDR3: CASSLDQGLAATGELFF. DNA for the CDR3: TGTGCCAGCAGCTTAGATCAGGGACTAGCAGCCACCGGGGAGCTGTTTTTT.

J is TRBJ2-5 and V is TRBV29-1; D not certain. V lost 7 bases to trimming and J lost 6 bases, with 21 bases between them. The CDR3 spans 14 residues. In germline, CDR1 is SQVTM, CDR2 ANQGSEA. CDR3 region: CSAVGTQAVKTQYF. CDR3 coding DNA: TGCAGCGCCGTCGGAACCCAGGCGGTAAAGACCCAGTACTTC.

V usage is TRBV10-3 and J usage is TRBJ2-1; TRBD2 might be the D (5 bases). Germline assignment: CDR1 ENHRY and CDR2 SYGVKD. This CDR3 comprises 15 residues. The V end was cut by 5 bases, the J end by 1 base, with 12 bases between. The CDR3 sequence: CAISRWELSYNEQFF. DNA for the CDR3: TGTGCCATCAGTAGGTGGGAGCTTTCCTACAATGAGCAGTTCTTC.

This clonotype was counted at least ten times. The chain combines TRBV4-3 with TRBJ1-2, with 12 bases lining up with TRBD1. Per the germline V gene, CDR1 is LGHNA and CDR2 is YSLEER. The CDR3 is 17 residues long. With V trimmed by 4 bases and J by 3 bases, 9 bases remained unmatched. Here the CDR3 DNA reads TGCGCCAGCAGCCTCGGGACAGGGGGCAGTAGGTACTATGGCTACACCTTC. Translation gives CASSLGTGGSRYYGYTF.

The chain combines TRBV6-2 or TRBV6-3 with TRBJ2-1; maybe TRBD2 (6 bases). The germline gives CDR1 MNHEY, CDR2 SVGEGT. Trimming cost V 8 bases and J 0 bases, with 20 bases left between them. The CDR3 consists of 17 residues. CDR3 DNA: TGTGCCAGCCACAAGGGCCTAGCGTCGAGCTCCTACAATGAGCAGTTCTTC. Translated, it gives CASHKGLASSSYNEQFF.

This clonotype was seen repeatedly, ten times or more. The chain carries TRBV12-3 or TRBV12-4 and TRBJ1-1; D is unresolved. The CDR3 is 14 residues long. The V gene lost 2 bases and the J gene lost 5 bases, with 12 bases spanning the gap. CDR3: CASSLWSVGTEAFF. In DNA, the CDR3 is TGTGCCAGCAGTTTATGGTCTGTGGGGACTGAAGCTTTCTTT.

There are a few counts of this clonotype. The chain joins TRBV6-5 to TRBJ2-7; 8 bases align to TRBD1. Germline CDR1 MNHEY, CDR2 SVGAGI. This CDR3 has 15 residues. V shed 2 bases, J shed 4 bases, and the junction held 7 bases outside the gene matches. The CDR3 nucleotides are TGTGCCAGCAGTTACGTAGACAGGGGTAGTTACGAGCAGTACTTC. Its translation is CASSYVDRGSYEQYF.

This clonotype was observed at least ten times. The V gene is TRBV7-2, the J gene TRBJ2-7; 7 nucleotides align to TRBD2. CDR3 length: 13 amino acids. Germline V gives CDR1 SGHTA, CDR2 FQGNSA. J was trimmed by 13 bases and V by 1 base; bases with no gene match: 10. The CDR3 is CASSLGPSGRDYF. The DNA for the CDR3 is TGTGCCAGCAGCTTAGGCCCCTCGGGGAGGGATTACTTC.

This clonotype was seen a few times. The chain carries TRBV5-4 and TRBJ2-1; D is undetermined. The germline V gene has CDR1 SGHNT and CDR2 YYREEE (reference sequence). The CDR3 is made up of 13 amino acids. V lost 0 bases and J lost 7, with 8 bases in between. CDR3 sequence: CASSLASRNEQFF. The CDR3 DNA reads TGTGCCAGCAGCTTGGCTAGTAGGAATGAGCAGTTCTTC. Combining the CDR3 with reference TRBV5-4 and TRBJ2-1 gives the whole variable domain ETGVTQSPTHLIKTRGQQVTLRCSSQSGHNTVSWYQQALGQGPQFIFQYYREEENGRGNFPPRFSGLQFPNYSSELNVNALELDDSALYLCASSLASRNEQFFGPGTRLTVL.

This clonotype was seen ten or more times. The DNA for the CDR3 is TGTGCCAGCAGCTTGGGCGGGAGAGGGGAGCTGTTTTTT. The encoded protein is CASSLGGRGELFF. The chain employs TRBV7-8 and TRBJ2-2; 7 bases match TRBD2. Trimming at V came to 3 bases and at J to 8 bases, leaving 3 bases not matched to a gene. Germline V gene data show CDR1 as SGHVS and CDR2 as FQNEAQ. The CDR3 runs 13 residues.

The CDR3, as DNA: TGTGCCAGCAGTCAGGCTCTACCTAACACCGGGGAGCTGTTTTTT. Amino acids: CASSQALPNTGELFF. V and J are TRBV28 and TRBJ2-2; no firm D call. The CDR3 runs to 15 residues. V was shortened by 5 bases and J by 2 bases, with 12 bases between the two germline ends. CDR1 and CDR2 from the germline V gene are MDHEN and SYDVKM.

This clonotype was observed many times. The rearrangement joins TRBV12-3 or TRBV12-4 to TRBJ2-2; the D is unclear. The CDR3 is 14 residues long. V gave up 2 bases and J gave up 0 bases, with 4 bases separating them. The CDR3 sequence: CASSLWSNTGELFF. The CDR3 DNA is TGTGCCAGCAGTTTATGGTCGAACACCGGGGAGCTGTTTTTT.

This chain links TRBV29-1 with TRBJ2-7, with 7 bases fitting TRBD1. Per the germline V gene, CDR1 is SQVTM and CDR2 is ANQGSEA. J was trimmed by 2 bases and V by 5 bases; bases with no gene match: 3. CDR3 length: 12 residues. The DNA for the CDR3 is TGCAGCGTTATGACAGGGACCTACGAGCAGTACTTC. It codes for CSVMTGTYEQYF.

On this clonotype: Because it lacks the conserved phenylalanine or tryptophan at the end, this CDR3 is likely a read error. The chain employs TRBV7-9 and TRBJ2-1; TRBD2 matches 9 bases. Germline V gives CDR1 SEHNR, CDR2 FQNEAQ (reference sequence). J gave up 2 bases and V 2 bases, and 7 bases lay outside the gene matches. This CDR3 is built from 17 residues. DNA of the CDR3: TGTGCCAGCAGCTTATCAGCGGGAGGTCTCCCCTACAATGAGCAGTTCTTG. Translating gives CASSLSAGGLPYNEQFL.

This clonotype was detected only a few times. The chain couples TRBV10-2 to TRBJ1-2; tentatively, D is TRBD1 (5 bases). The germline V gene has CDR1 WSHSY and CDR2 SAAADI. Trimming pared 5 bases from V and 4 bases from J, leaving 14 bases between. This CDR3 has 14 amino acids. The CDR3 sequence: CASSSGERSYGYTF. CDR3 nucleotide sequence: TGCGCCAGCAGTTCGGGGGAGCGGAGCTATGGCTACACCTTC.

In this sample, this clonotype turned up many times. The chain combines TRBV3-1 with TRBJ2-7, with D hard to call. CDR3 length equals 14 residues. Trimming took 8 bases from V and 1 from J, leaving 15 bases between them. Germline V gene lookup returns CDR1 LGHDT and CDR2 YNNKEL (reference sequence). CDR3: CASSIRQTSYEQYF. CDR3 nucleotide sequence: TGTGCCAGCTCCATTAGGCAAACTTCCTACGAGCAGTACTTC.